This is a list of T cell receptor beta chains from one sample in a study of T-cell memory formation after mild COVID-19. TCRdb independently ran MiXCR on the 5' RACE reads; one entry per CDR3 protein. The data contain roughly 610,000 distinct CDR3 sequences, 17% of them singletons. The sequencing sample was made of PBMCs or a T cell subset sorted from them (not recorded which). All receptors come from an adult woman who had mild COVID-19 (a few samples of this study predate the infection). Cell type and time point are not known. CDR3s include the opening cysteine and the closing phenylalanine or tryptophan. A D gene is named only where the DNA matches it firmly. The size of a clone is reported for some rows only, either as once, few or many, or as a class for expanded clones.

CDR3: CASSVSGTGANYGYTF
DNA: TGCGCCAGCAGCGTGTCCGGGACAGGGGCTAACTATGGCTACACCTTC
size: few
D: TRBD1
J: TRBJ1-2
V: TRBV5-1

CDR3: CASSSSPGPYEQYF
DNA: TGTGCCAGCAGCTCATCCCCGGGACCCTACGAGCAGTACTTC
size: few
D: .
J: TRBJ2-7
V: TRBV3-1

CDR3: CASSAQGSGGSEQYF
DNA: TGTGCCAGCAGCGCACAGGGTTCGGGAGGATCGGAGCAGTACTTC
size: few
D: .
J: TRBJ2-7
V: TRBV9

CDR3: CASSSATGAYEQYF
DNA: TGTGCCAGCAGCTCGGCAACAGGGGCCTACGAGCAGTACTTC
size: few
D: TRBD1
J: TRBJ2-7
V: TRBV7-2

CDR3: CSARVTGLGYEQYF
DNA: TGCAGTGCTAGGGTGACAGGGTTAGGCTACGAGCAGTACTTC
size: .
D: TRBD1
J: TRBJ2-7
V: TRBV20-1

CDR3: CASSFLGAVTNTGELFF
DNA: TGTGCCAGCAGTTTTTTGGGGGCAGTAACGAACACCGGGGAGCTGTTTTTT
size: .
D: .
J: TRBJ2-2
V: TRBV27

CDR3: CASSRGPSYEQYF
DNA: TGTGCCAGCAGTCGGGGACCCTCCTACGAGCAGTACTTC
size: .
D: .
J: TRBJ2-7
V: TRBV12-3/TRBV12-4

CDR3: CATLPTHSTDTQYF
DNA: TGTGCCACCTTACCAACCCATAGCACAGATACGCAGTATTTT
size: .
D: .
J: TRBJ2-3
V: TRBV19

CDR3: CASSTGGGNYYEQYF
DNA: TGTGCCAGCAGCACAGGAGGGGGCAATTACTACGAGCAGTACTTC
size: few
D: .
J: TRBJ2-7
V: TRBV28

CDR3: CASSRLVPYNEQFF
DNA: TGTGCCAGCAGCCGCCTCGTACCCTACAATGAGCAGTTCTTC
size: .
D: .
J: TRBJ2-1
V: TRBV12-3/TRBV12-4

CDR3: CASRRQQNTEAFF
DNA: TGTGCCAGCAGGCGGCAGCAGAACACTGAAGCTTTCTTT
size: .
D: .
J: TRBJ1-1
V: TRBV6-6

CDR3: CASRSAGHYSNQPQHF
DNA: TGTGCCAGCAGATCAGCCGGACACTATAGCAATCAGCCCCAGCATTTT
size: .
D: .
J: TRBJ1-5
V: TRBV6-6

CDR3: CASSEQGAPYNEQFF
DNA: TGTGCCAGCTCAGAACAGGGGGCCCCCTACAATGAGCAGTTCTTC
size: .
D: TRBD1
J: TRBJ2-1
V: TRBV7-3

CDR3: CASSSPAEAPGTQYF
DNA: TGTGCCAGCAGCTCCCCCGCGGAGGCCCCAGGGACCCAGTACTTC
size: .
D: .
J: TRBJ2-5
V: TRBV7-2

CDR3: CSVDRTSTDTQYF
DNA: TGCAGCGTTGACAGGACCAGCACAGATACGCAGTATTTT
size: few
D: .
J: TRBJ2-3
V: TRBV29-1

CDR3: CATSDPTTGGENYGYTF
DNA: TGTGCCACCAGTGATCCCACGACAGGAGGGGAAAACTATGGCTACACCTTC
size: .
D: .
J: TRBJ1-2
V: TRBV24-1

CDR3: CASSLAADPNTEAFF
DNA: TGTGCCAGCAGCTTAGCGGCTGACCCGAACACTGAAGCTTTCTTT
size: few
D: .
J: TRBJ1-1
V: TRBV7-6

CDR3: CATSDYGQGAGGYTF
DNA: TGTGCCACCAGTGATTACGGACAGGGGGCGGGAGGCTACACCTTC
size: .
D: TRBD1
J: TRBJ1-2
V: TRBV24-1

CDR3: CASSTSPDRSNWPFVDEQYF
DNA: TGTGCCAGTAGTACTTCCCCGGACAGGTCAAACTGGCCTTTTGTGGACGAGCAGTACTTC
size: .
D: TRBD1
J: TRBJ2-7
V: TRBV19

CDR3: CATGWGLANGGAQYF
DNA: TGTGCCACCGGGTGGGGACTGGCCAACGGAGGGGCGCAGTATTTT
size: .
D: .
J: TRBJ2-3
V: TRBV24-1

CDR3: CASRRGDTQYF
DNA: TGTGCCAGCCGTCGGGGGGACACGCAGTATTTT
size: .
D: TRBD2
J: TRBJ2-3
V: TRBV6-5

CDR3: CASSLEGGARGYTF
DNA: TGCGCCAGCAGCTTGGAGGGGGGGGCGCGAGGCTACACCTTC
size: few
D: .
J: TRBJ1-2
V: TRBV5-1

CDR3: CASSQVSPGVTDTQYF
DNA: TGCGCCAGCAGCCAAGTCTCGCCAGGGGTCACAGATACGCAGTATTTT
size: .
D: .
J: TRBJ2-3
V: TRBV4-1

CDR3: CASSHPIGGAINPNEQFF
DNA: TGTGCCAGCAGCCATCCTATCGGGGGGGCCATCAATCCAAATGAGCAGTTCTTC
size: .
D: TRBD2
J: TRBJ2-1
V: TRBV9

CDR3: CASSRTDREREKLFF
DNA: TGCGCCAGCAGCCGAACAGACAGGGAACGTGAAAAACTGTTTTTT
size: .
D: TRBD1
J: TRBJ1-4
V: TRBV4-1

CDR3: CASSLAQAGGETQYF
DNA: TGTGCCAGCAGTTTAGCGCAAGCGGGGGGAGAGACCCAGTACTTC
size: many
D: TRBD2
J: TRBJ2-5
V: TRBV12-3/TRBV12-4

CDR3: CASSPSYPVWINEQFF
DNA: TGTGCCAGCTCACCATCATATCCAGTTTGGATAAATGAGCAGTTCTTC
size: few
D: .
J: TRBJ2-1
V: TRBV18

CDR3: CAISESIATLDTQYF
DNA: TGTGCCATCAGTGAGTCGATCGCGACATTAGATACGCAGTATTTT
size: few
D: .
J: TRBJ2-3
V: TRBV10-3

CDR3: CSASSGASYNEQFF
DNA: TGCAGTGCTAGCAGCGGGGCCTCCTACAATGAGCAGTTCTTC
size: many
D: TRBD2
J: TRBJ2-1
V: TRBV20-1

CDR3: CASSGGNNQPPYEQYF
DNA: TGTGCCAGCAGCGGAGGAAATAACCAGCCACCCTACGAGCAGTACTTC
size: few
D: .
J: TRBJ2-7
V: TRBV5-5

CDR3: CASSGDRGAYEQYF
DNA: TGTGCCAGCAGCGGGGACAGGGGTGCCTACGAGCAGTACTTC
size: .
D: TRBD1
J: TRBJ2-7
V: TRBV7-9

CDR3: CASSALPLKGIGGGDYGYTF
DNA: TGTGCCAGCAGCGCCCTGCCCCTAAAGGGGATAGGGGGTGGGGACTATGGCTACACCTTC
size: few
D: .
J: TRBJ1-2
V: TRBV7-2

CDR3: CSAGRLDTQYF
DNA: TGCAGTGCGGGTAGACTAGATACGCAGTATTTT
size: .
D: .
J: TRBJ2-3
V: TRBV20-1

CDR3: CASSGPGQSSGANVLTF
DNA: TGTGCCAGCAGCGGCCCTGGACAGAGCTCTGGGGCCAACGTCCTGACTTTC
size: .
D: .
J: TRBJ2-6
V: TRBV7-2

CDR3: CASSPSLGYGYTF
DNA: TGTGCCAGCAGCCCTTCCTTGGGCTATGGCTACACCTTC
size: .
D: .
J: TRBJ1-2
V: TRBV7-9

CDR3: CASSYDRTDTQYF
DNA: TGTGCCAGCAGTTACGACCGCACAGATACGCAGTATTTT
size: .
D: .
J: TRBJ2-3
V: TRBV6-6

CDR3: CATSDKKGWTDTQYF
DNA: TGTGCCACCAGTGATAAAAAGGGTTGGACAGATACGCAGTATTTT
size: .
D: .
J: TRBJ2-3
V: TRBV24-1

CDR3: CASSLQGGIRTEAFF
DNA: TGTGCCAGTAGTCTCCAGGGGGGGATACGCACTGAAGCTTTCTTT
size: .
D: TRBD1
J: TRBJ1-1
V: TRBV19

CDR3: CASSFPGAAGELFF
DNA: TGTGCCAGCAGTTTTCCGGGGGCGGCCGGGGAGCTGTTTTTT
size: .
D: .
J: TRBJ2-2
V: TRBV12-3/TRBV12-4

CDR3: CASSLDWYSSAAPRLFF
DNA: TGTGCCAGCAGCTTAGATTGGTATTCGTCAGCGGCCCCCCGCCTGTTCTTC
size: few
D: .
J: TRBJ2-1
V: TRBV7-9

CDR3: CASSLAGAKYNEQFF
DNA: TGTGCCAGCAGCTTGGCCGGGGCAAAATACAATGAGCAGTTCTTC
size: .
D: .
J: TRBJ2-1
V: TRBV6-2/TRBV6-3

CDR3: CASSLRTSGRKEEQFF
DNA: TGTGCCAGCAGTCTGAGGACTAGCGGGAGGAAAGAAGAGCAGTTCTTC
size: .
D: TRBD2
J: TRBJ2-1
V: TRBV12-3/TRBV12-4

CDR3: CATSDPTGTNYGYTF
DNA: TGTGCCACCAGTGATCCAACCGGGACTAACTATGGCTACACCTTC
size: .
D: .
J: TRBJ1-2
V: TRBV24-1

CDR3: CASSLRDPKDTQYF
DNA: TGTGCCAGCAGTTTGAGGGACCCGAAGGATACGCAGTATTTT
size: many
D: .
J: TRBJ2-3
V: TRBV27

CDR3: CASSPAGGTDTQYF
DNA: TGTGCCAGCTCACCGGCAGGGGGCACAGATACGCAGTATTTT
size: few
D: .
J: TRBJ2-3
V: TRBV18

CDR3: CASSRGQMSSTDTQYF
DNA: TGTGCCAGTAGTAGAGGACAGATGTCGAGCACAGATACGCAGTATTTT
size: .
D: .
J: TRBJ2-3
V: TRBV19

CDR3: CASIWYRLIPYDSPLHF
DNA: TGCGCCAGCATTTGGTACAGGCTTATTCCGTACGATTCACCCCTCCACTTT
size: .
D: .
J: TRBJ1-6
V: TRBV4-1

CDR3: CASSQVIPGLAVYEQYF
DNA: TGCGCCAGCAGCCAAGTAATACCGGGACTAGCGGTATACGAGCAGTACTTC
size: few
D: TRBD2
J: TRBJ2-7
V: TRBV4-1

CDR3: CSAIGARLTYNEQFF
DNA: TGCAGTGCTATCGGGGCTAGACTCACGTACAATGAGCAGTTCTTC
size: .
D: .
J: TRBJ2-1
V: TRBV20-1

CDR3: CSAGQGVSTEAFF
DNA: TGCAGCGCAGGACAGGGTGTGAGCACTGAAGCTTTCTTT
size: .
D: TRBD1
J: TRBJ1-1
V: TRBV29-1

CDR3: CSASGPHGATDTQYF
DNA: TGCAGTGCGAGCGGACCTCATGGGGCCACAGATACGCAGTATTTT
size: .
D: .
J: TRBJ2-3
V: TRBV20-1

CDR3: CASSRSSLGQGRSGELFF
DNA: TGTGCCAGCAGCCGCAGTTCTTTGGGACAGGGAAGGAGCGGGGAGCTGTTTTTT
size: many
D: TRBD1
J: TRBJ2-2
V: TRBV14

CDR3: CASSQAFLQANEQFF
DNA: TGTGCCAGCAGCCAAGCATTTCTGCAGGCCAATGAGCAGTTCTTC
size: few
D: .
J: TRBJ2-1
V: TRBV3-1

CDR3: CASRDGNYGYTF
DNA: TGTGCCAGCCGGGACGGGAACTATGGCTACACCTTC
size: .
D: .
J: TRBJ1-2
V: TRBV9

CDR3: CAGGPGPSGNTIYF
DNA: TGTGCCGGTGGACCGGGTCCCTCTGGAAACACCATATATTTT
size: many
D: .
J: TRBJ1-3
V: TRBV7-8

CDR3: CAWSVGGPYEQYF
DNA: TGTGCCTGGAGTGTAGGGGGTCCCTACGAGCAGTACTTC
size: few
D: .
J: TRBJ2-7
V: TRBV30

CDR3: CASSTWTGYYGYTF
DNA: TGCGCCAGCAGCACCTGGACAGGTTACTATGGCTACACCTTC
size: few
D: TRBD1
J: TRBJ1-2
V: TRBV5-1

CDR3: CASSTLRGHRGNTIYF
DNA: TGTGCCAGCAGTACCCTCCGGGGGCATCGTGGAAACACCATATATTTT
size: .
D: .
J: TRBJ1-3
V: TRBV12-3/TRBV12-4